This entry lists 10 T cell receptor beta chains sequenced from one sample in a study of regulatory T cells in long-lasting Graves disease. The time point here: newly diagnosed GD, antithyroid drugs for less than 3 months. Extracted PBMC RNA gave rise to the TCR library. With iRepertoire HTBI primers and Arm-PCR of CDR3 regions, TCR beta libraries were built. TCRdb reanalysed the multiplex PCR reads using MiXCR and keeps one entry per CDR3 protein. The profile covers approximately 350,000 distinct CDR3 sequences, with 16% appearing a single time and 30% taken by the ten largest. The same specimen was also included in a second study, on T cells in Graves' hyperthyroidism and ophthalmopathy.

Sequenced here: peripheral blood mononuclear cells (PBMCs), sampled at new diagnosis, from a patient treated with antithyroid drugs. All receptors come from a man aged 35 to 55 with Graves disease.

In its sample, this clonotype was seen many times. The rearrangement uses TRBV7-2 and TRBJ2-7; D might be TRBD2 (5 bases). Between the trimmed V and J ends, which lost 1 base and 6 bases, there was a span of 13 bases. The V gene's germline CDR1 is SGHTA and CDR2 FQGNSA. CDR3 length equals 14 residues. The CDR3 here is CASSLVRLRGEQYF. DNA for the CDR3: TGTGCCAGCAGCTTAGTTCGGCTACGGGGCGAGCAGTACTTC. Full variable domain (missing parts from reference TRBV7-2 and TRBJ2-7): GAGVSQSPSNKVTEKGKDVELRCDPISGHTALYWYRQSLGQGLEFLIYFQGNSAPDKSGLPSDRFSAERTGGSVSTLTIQRTQQEDSAVYLCASSLVRLRGEQYFGPGTRLTVT.

This clonotype appeared many times. The V and J genes are TRBV7-2 and TRBJ1-5; perhaps TRBD1 as D (5 bases). Trimming stripped 7 bases from V and 1 base from J, with 14 bases between. Germline V gives CDR1 SGHTA, CDR2 FQGNSA. The CDR3 has 15 amino acids. CDR3 sequence: CASTQAPGSNQPQHF. The DNA of the CDR3 is TGTGCCAGCACCCAGGCCCCAGGGAGCAATCAGCCCCAGCATTTT.

This clonotype was found a few times. The chain employs TRBV28 and TRBJ2-7, with 9 bases aligning to TRBD1. Germline V gene sequence: CDR1 MDHEN, CDR2 SYDVKM. Trimming at V came to 8 bases and at J to 4 bases, leaving 3 bases not matched to a gene. The CDR3 totals 12 residues. The CDR3 is CASGDRVYEQYF. The CDR3 coding sequence is TGTGCCAGCGGGGACAGGGTATACGAGCAGTACTTC.

This clonotype was seen at least ten times. This sequence joins TRBV10-3 and TRBJ2-2; D uncertain. The CDR3 is 15 residues long. Germline V lookup: CDR1 ENHRY, CDR2 SYGVKD. The V end was cut by 6 bases, the J end by 0 bases, with 11 bases between. The CDR3 nucleotides are TGTGCCATCAGCCCGGAACAAGCGAACACCGGGGAGCTGTTTTTT. Protein sequence: CAISPEQANTGELFF.

In this sample, this clonotype turned up once. Without the conserved terminal phenylalanine or tryptophan, this CDR3 likely stems from a read error. No DNA is shown, since the ends of the CDR3 on it are uncertain; the CDR3 is the one TCRdb lists. V gene TRBV25-1 combines with J gene TRBJ2-7; the table's D call, TRBD1, was not checked against the DNA. Germline CDR1 and CDR2: MGHDK and SYGVNS. Both ends counted, the CDR3 spans 14 residues. CDR3: CASSEFGGRTGPLL.

At least ten counts were recorded for this clonotype. The chain carries TRBV2 and TRBJ1-3, with D perhaps matching TRBD1 (5 bases). Trimming stripped 6 bases from V and 2 bases from J, with 11 bases between. CDR1 and CDR2 from the germline V gene are SNHLY and FYNNEI. CDR3 length: 14 residues. CDR3 nucleotides: TGTGCCAGCAGGGACATAAATCCTGGAAACACCATATATTTT. Protein product: CASRDINPGNTIYF.

This clonotype has a count of ten or more. This rearrangement joins TRBV20-1 to TRBJ1-3; D remains ambiguous. Germline V gene data show CDR1 as DFQATT and CDR2 as SNEGSKA (reference sequence). The CDR3 is 14 amino acids. V lost 5 bases, J lost 0 bases, and 11 bases lay in between. CDR3 in amino acids: CSAPDWSSGNTIYF. DNA of the CDR3: TGCAGTGCTCCGGACTGGAGCTCTGGAAACACCATATATTTT.

This clonotype was seen a few times. The V gene is TRBV28, the J gene TRBJ2-1; D uncertain. The V end lost 8 bases, the J end lost 4 bases, and 15 bases lay between the germline ends. Germline V CDR1 and CDR2: MDHEN, SYDVKM. The CDR3 runs to 14 residues. This CDR3 reads CASETQAPYNEQFF. The DNA of the CDR3 is TGTGCCAGCGAAACCCAGGCACCTTACAATGAGCAGTTCTTC.

V gene TRBV12-3 or TRBV12-4 combines with J gene TRBJ1-5, with unresolved D. V was pared by 3 bases and J by 3 bases, with 6 bases between. The CDR3 covers 13 residues. DNA of the CDR3: TGTGCCAGCAGTTTCGGAAACAATCAGCCCCAGCATTTT. Translated: CASSFGNNQPQHF.

This clonotype has just a few counts. The rearrangement uses TRBV5-1 and TRBJ2-5; 11 bases align to TRBD1. Germline values: CDR1 SGHRS, CDR2 YFSETQ. The CDR3 runs 14 residues. J lost 9 bases, V lost 3 bases, and 7 bases had no gene match. The CDR3 DNA reads TGCGCCAGCAGCTCTAACCGGGACAGGGGGGCCCAGTACTTC. Translating it yields CASSSNRDRGAQYF.